The rows below give T cell receptor beta chains drawn from one sample of a study of CD8 T cells in Susac syndrome. TCRdb ran MiXCR on the immunoSEQ multiplex PCR reads and lists one entry per CDR3 protein. The sample records approximately 210,000 distinct CDR3 sequences, 95% being singletons. The sequenced sample was CD4+ T cells from PBMCs. The receptors were gathered from a human donor with multiple sclerosis. Each CDR3 is given with its conserved first and last residue. D genes are given only for firm matches. Size is stated for part of the rows, as once, few or many counts, or as a class when the clone is expanded.

TRBJ2-1 | TRBV20-1 | - | 15 | - | TGCAGTGCTATTATAGGGACGACCACCTACAATGAGCAGTTCTTC | CSAIIGTTTYNEQFF
TRBJ2-4 | TRBV2 | - | 15 | TRBD1 | TGTGCCAGCACCACGGGACAGGGGGCGGGGAACATTCAGTACTTC | CASTTGQGAGNIQYF
TRBJ2-1 | TRBV20-1 | - | 12 | TRBD1 | TGCAGTGCTACAACAGGGGGTAATGAGCAGTTCTTC | CSATTGGNEQFF
TRBJ2-7 | TRBV7-6 | few | 13 | - | TGTGCCAGCAGTCGGGGGAGCTCCTACGAGCAGTACTTC | CASSRGSSYEQYF
TRBJ2-5 | TRBV30 | - | 13 | TRBD2 | TGTGCCTGGAGTCGGCTAGCGGAAGAGACCCAGTACTTC | CAWSRLAEETQYF
TRBJ2-3 | TRBV3-1 | - | 16 | - | TGTGCCAGCAGCCAAGGGGGCAGAAAAGGCACAGATACGCAGTATTTT | CASSQGGRKGTDTQYF
TRBJ2-7 | TRBV4-1 | - | 15 | TRBD1 | TGCGCCAGCAGCTTTTTGACAGGGGCCCGCTACGAGCAGTACTTC | CASSFLTGARYEQYF
TRBJ2-3 | TRBV30 | once | 11 | - | TGTGCCTGGGTGATCGCAGATACGCAGTATTTT | CAWVIADTQYF
TRBJ1-2 | TRBV2 | - | 14 | TRBD1 | TGTGCCAGCAGTCGCGGGACAGGGTGGGATGGCTACACCTTC | CASSRGTGWDGYTF
TRBJ2-5 | TRBV2 | - | 14 | - | TGTGCCAGCTCCCTTTACCGAATCGAGGAGACCCAGTACTTC | CASSLYRIEETQYF
TRBJ2-5 | TRBV30 | - | 13 | - | TGTGCCTGGAGTGTGTCGGGGCAAGAGACCCAGTACTTC | CAWSVSGQETQYF
TRBJ2-5 | TRBV3-1 | - | 18 | TRBD2 | TGTGCCAGCAGCCAAGCTTCCGGGACTAGCGACACACAAGAGACCCAGTACTTC | CASSQASGTSDTQETQYF
TRBJ1-2 | TRBV10-3 | - | 15 | - | TGTGCCATCTTTTTCGTGGCCCGGTCATACTATGGCTACACCTTC | CAIFFVARSYYGYTF
TRBJ1-2 | TRBV6-6 | once | 14 | - | TGTGCCAGCAGTCACGGGACGGACGCCTATGGCTACACCTTC | CASSHGTDAYGYTF
TRBJ2-1 | TRBV12-3/TRBV12-4 | - | 15 | TRBD2 | TGTGCCAGCAGTTTAGCGGCGGGAGGGCCGAATGAGCAGTTCTTC | CASSLAAGGPNEQFF
TRBJ2-3 | TRBV20-1 | - | 15 | - | TGCAGTGCTAGAGATGGATTAACTAGCACAGATACGCAGTATTTT | CSARDGLTSTDTQYF
TRBJ2-7 | TRBV29-1 | - | 16 | TRBD2 | TGCAGCGTTGCAGGACTAGCGGGAACTAGCTCCTACGAGCAGTACTTC | CSVAGLAGTSSYEQYF
TRBJ1-2 | TRBV9 | once | 16 | TRBD1 | TGTGCCAGCAGCAACTACGCGACAGGGCTCCCCTATGGCTACACCTTC | CASSNYATGLPYGYTF
TRBJ1-2 | TRBV29-1 | - | 13 | - | TGCAGCGTTCAGTCGTTTGCGGACTATGGCTACACCTTC | CSVQSFADYGYTF
TRBJ2-1 | TRBV7-3 | - | 15 | - | TGTGCCAGCAGCGAGATTAAAACCTTATACAATGAGCAGTTCTTC | CASSEIKTLYNEQFF
TRBJ2-2 | TRBV7-3 | - | 13 | TRBD1 | TGTGCCAGCAGTCAACAGGGGCCCGGGGAGCTGTTTTTT | CASSQQGPGELFF
TRBJ2-3 | TRBV20-1 | - | 13 | TRBD2 | TGCAGTGCCTGGACTAGAAAAACGGATACGCAGTATTTT | CSAWTRKTDTQYF
TRBJ1-2 | TRBV27 | - | 15 | - | TGTGCCAGCAGAAGTTGGGACACGTCTAACTATGGCTACACCTTC | CASRSWDTSNYGYTF
TRBJ1-1 | TRBV30 | - | 13 | - | TGTGCCTGGAGTGTCCAGCTGAACACTGAAGCTTTCTTT | CAWSVQLNTEAFF
TRBJ2-7 | TRBV3-1 | - | 11 | TRBD1 | TGTGCCAGCAGCCAAGGACAGGGGCTTTACTTC | CASSQGQGLYF
TRBJ2-7 | TRBV2 | - | 16 | TRBD1 | TGTGCCAGCAGATCCCAAAGGACAGGGAGTTCCTACGAGCAGTACTTC | CASRSQRTGSSYEQYF
TRBJ2-7 | TRBV15 | once | 14 | - | TGTGCCACCAGCAGAGAATTGTTGGAGCGCACGCAGTACTTC | CATSRELLERTQYF
TRBJ2-5 | TRBV5-6 | - | 16 | - | TGTGCCAGCAGCTTGGTCGCCAGAAGGAACCAAGAGACCCAGTACTTC | CASSLVARRNQETQYF
TRBJ1-3 | TRBV9 | - | 13 | - | TGTGCCAGCAGCAAAACCCCTGGAAACACCATATATTTT | CASSKTPGNTIYF
TRBJ2-7 | TRBV30 | few | 11 | TRBD1 | TGTGCCTGGAGTACAGGGGGCTTACAGTACTTC | CAWSTGGLQYF
TRBJ2-1 | TRBV18 | few | 15 | TRBD2 | TGTGCCAGCTCACCTCTAGCGGGAGGAGGAAATGAGCAGTTCTTC | CASSPLAGGGNEQFF
TRBJ2-3 | TRBV20-1 | once | 18 | TRBD1 | TGCAGTGCTAGGAGGGGTAGTAACAGGGGGCGTTCGGTAGATACGCAGTATTTT | CSARRGSNRGRSVDTQYF
TRBJ1-1 | TRBV15 | - | 15 | - | TGTGCCACCAGCAGGGTTGGGGGGGGCGGCACTGAAGCTTTCTTT | CATSRVGGGGTEAFF
TRBJ1-5 | TRBV12-3/TRBV12-4 | - | 16 | - | TGTGCCAGCAGTTTAAGTGCCCCCAATAGCAATCAGCCCCAGCATTTT | CASSLSAPNSNQPQHF
TRBJ2-7 | TRBV7-9 | - | 18 | TRBD2 | TGTGCCAGCAGCTCCCGGAAGAAACTGGGACTAGGGTTGAGCGAGCAGTACTTC | CASSSRKKLGLGLSEQYF
TRBJ2-3 | TRBV29-1 | once | 15 | TRBD1 | TGCAGCGTCCGAAGGACAGGGGATGTGGCAGATACGCAGTATTTT | CSVRRTGDVADTQYF
TRBJ1-5 | TRBV20-1 | - | 13 | - | TGCAGTGCCGTAGACAGGCCCAATCAGCCCCAGCATTTT | CSAVDRPNQPQHF
TRBJ2-7 | TRBV6-6 | - | 15 | TRBD1 | TGTGCCAGCAGACCTCTAAGACAGGGTAGGGACGAGCAGTACTTC | CASRPLRQGRDEQYF
TRBJ1-2 | TRBV2 | - | 15 | TRBD1 | TGTGCCAGCAGTGAAAGGGTGACAGGGGGCACAAGCTACACCTTC | CASSERVTGGTSYTF
TRBJ2-2 | TRBV10-3 | - | 14 | TRBD1 | TGTGCCACCCGACAGGGGCTTGACACCGGGGAGCTGTTTTTT | CATRQGLDTGELFF